One T cell receptor (beta chain) is described in this entry. Authors' analysis steps: From reference gene primer amplification, estimates of nucleated cell counts were derived. The data were produced by immunoSEQ multiplex PCR, yet TCRdb's version contains in-frame clones alone and is incomplete. V and J calls and clone size are copied from that table; D and trimming were computed from the DNA. Here the sample spans approximately 92,000 clones, around four fifths being singletons. This sample was included in a study of blood T cell repertoires in COVID-19. Across the study: There were acute and convalescent COVID-19 samples, and they came from the United States, Italy and Spain. Nucleic acid was either cDNA or gDNA, and it came from T cells, B-cell-depleted T cells, or PBMCs.

The CDR3 consists of 13 residues. Germline assignment: CDR1 SGDLS and CDR2 YYNGEE. V lost 3 bases, J lost 0 bases, and 4 bases lay in between. Sequences were obtained from peripheral blood. The chain has TRBV9 and TRBJ1-5; D is unresolved. This receptor was identified in a middle-aged man with acute or convalescent COVID-19. CDR3 loop: CASSAHSNQPQHF. Here the CDR3 DNA reads TGTGCCAGCAGCGCACATAGCAATCAGCCCCAGCATTTT.